This T cell receptor (beta chain) emerged from a study of cytomegalovirus exposure and HLA in healthy donors. The primer mix had 60 Vbeta and 13 Jbeta primers. Libraries were prepared by immunoSEQ multiplex PCR; TCRdb keeps only in-frame clonotypes and omits some of them. Recorded for this sample: about 51,000 clones. The CDR3 sequence is 12 residues long. Germline CDR1 reads MDHEN; CDR2 reads SYDVKM. V was clipped by 8 bases and J by 2 bases, with 9 bases between them. The chain carries TRBV28 and TRBJ2-5; D may be TRBD1 (6 bases). The receptor's source is a female donor in good health and CMV-seronegative. What was sequenced was PBMCs. The CDR3 DNA is TGTGCCAGCTTTACAGGGCAAGAGACCCAGTACTTC. This encodes CASFTGQETQYF.